These T cell receptor beta chains were read from a single sample in a study of blood T cells in healthy people across ages. TCRdb itself ran the 5' RACE reads through MiXCR, one entry per CDR3 protein. The sample yields around 1.1 million distinct CDR3 sequences, around two fifths seen once. The sample taken for sequencing was blood. These receptors were collected from a man younger than 35 in good health. The conserved cysteine and the conserved F or W are not part of the CDR3 here.

>TRBV6-5|11
ASTDGLMGGYT
>TRBV7-2|12
ASSYIGSTDTQY
>TRBV10-3|13
AIQGPSGGGNEQF
>TRBV4-2|14
ASSQDTSSSYNELF
>TRBV2|9
ASRLGQPQH
>TRBV11-2|15
ASSSGLAGGSTGELF
>TRBV4-1|18
ASSQVGKRDGTTGSYGYT
>TRBV6-5|11
ASSDGGPGEQY
>TRBV7-2|13
ASSPGQALKEKLF
>TRBV20-1|15
SARDPRQGVKNYGYT
>TRBV27|11
ASSLVIQETQY
>TRBV4-1|15
ASSQGTGGYSNQPQH
>TRBV7-2|14
ASSLRGALNYNEQF
>TRBV15|13
ATSSPQAGNQKLF
>TRBV20-1|13
SARDFRDRSTEAF
>TRBV19|13
AGNRGGVGNQPQH
>TRBV20-1|13
SAEPGQGLQETQY
>TRBV29-1|13
SVSLGGGWTDTQY
>TRBV27|12
ASKERQGNTEAF
>TRBV20-1|13
SARATGLRGGPQH
>TRBV6-5|13
ASSPRGRDNSPLH
>TRBV6-6|13
ASSYGTGLSGGYT
>TRBV13|13
ASSLSVQGNTEAF
>TRBV20-1|11
SAGGGRGNEAF
>TRBV12-3/TRBV12-4|9
ASSQSRGYT
>TRBV7-3|12
ASSATALQETQY
>TRBV12-3/TRBV12-4|12
ASSLGTEGTILH
>TRBV10-3|13
AISGDRGSGNTIY
>TRBV24-1|15
ATSDTSGGYNTGELF
>TRBV5-1|15
ASSLLATLKGNTEAF
>TRBV9|11
ASSVEDSYEQY
>TRBV24-1|11
ATSDPGQGELF
>TRBV5-6|13
ASSPGQGGYNEQF
>TRBV3-1|19
ASSQDFRKTGTGVIYYGYT
>TRBV9|12
ASSEGLMLETQY
>TRBV27|15
ASSLSRLAGQSDTQY
>TRBV20-1|14
SARDSRRGERTEAF
>TRBV12-3/TRBV12-4|11
ASNRGWTGEQF
>TRBV27|13
ASTARQERHYEQY
>TRBV7-6|12
ASSLPTLVNEQF
>TRBV21-1|14
ASSKSLGDGPYEQY
>TRBV2|12
ASRSGVLPYEQY
>TRBV7-2|12
ASSPTGVQETQY
>TRBV10-3|14
ATGGPETATYNEQF
>TRBV12-3/TRBV12-4|12
ASSLRASSYEQY
>TRBV12-3/TRBV12-4|11
ASSFEQKYEQY
>TRBV20-1|11
SAEDPGTGKAF
>TRBV6-2/TRBV6-3|11
ASTQGNTDTQY
>TRBV7-2|14
ASSLGAGESYNEQF
>TRBV4-1|11
ASSQEQPDTQY
>TRBV7-9|12
TSNHREGLYEQY
>TRBV29-1|10
SVLATGQPQH
>TRBV4-3|13
ASSRGTGYTGELF
>TRBV20-1|12
SAPWGARPGELF
>TRBV20-1|13
SARDWRGSSYGYT
>TRBV4-3|12
ASSQDLGRSEQF
>TRBV20-1|12
IAVSGGAGEKLF
>TRBV29-1|15
SGLGGDGLPSTYEQY
>TRBV7-3|13
ASSPQQALYTEAF
>TRBV12-3/TRBV12-4|12
ASRGQNMNTEAF